This TCR beta chain originates from a study of Tregs in tolerant kidney transplant recipients. Study-wide points: The small number of patients limits these findings pending further validation.

The method was immunoSEQ multiplex PCR; TCRdb's version includes in-frame clones alone and lacks a portion of them. Among 70,000 to 95,000 clones listed, 91% were seen once. Remarks on this clone: Antigen unknown.

CDR3 length equals 13 residues. From germline, CDR1 is SQVTM and CDR2 ANQGSEA. V was cut by 7 bases and J by 3 bases, with 15 bases left in between. This sequence joins TRBV29-1 and TRBJ1-1; weak D call: TRBD1 (6 bases). This sequence originates from a human donor who received a combined kidney and bone marrow transplant. The specimen was Tregs from blood, collected before the transplant. The CDR3: CSARRGIDTEAFF. CDR3 DNA: TGCAGCGCCAGGAGGGGGATTGACACTGAAGCTTTCTTT.